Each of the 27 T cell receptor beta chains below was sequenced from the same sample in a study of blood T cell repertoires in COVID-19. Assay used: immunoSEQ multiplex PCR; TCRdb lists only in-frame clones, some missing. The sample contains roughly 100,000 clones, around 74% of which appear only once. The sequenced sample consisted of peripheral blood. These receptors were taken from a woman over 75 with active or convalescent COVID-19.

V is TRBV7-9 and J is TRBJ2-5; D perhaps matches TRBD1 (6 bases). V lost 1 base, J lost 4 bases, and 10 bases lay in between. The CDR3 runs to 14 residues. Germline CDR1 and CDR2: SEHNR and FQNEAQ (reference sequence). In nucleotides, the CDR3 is TGTGCCAGCAGCTTAGTTCGCAGGGGAGAGACCCAGTACTTC. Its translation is CASSLVRRGETQYF.

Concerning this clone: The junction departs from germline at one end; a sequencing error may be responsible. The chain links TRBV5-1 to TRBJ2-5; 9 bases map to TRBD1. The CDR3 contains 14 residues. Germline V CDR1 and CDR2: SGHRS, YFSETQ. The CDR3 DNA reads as TGTGCCAGCAGTCTAGGACAGGGGCAAGAGACCCAGTACTTC. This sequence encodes CASSLGQGQETQYF.

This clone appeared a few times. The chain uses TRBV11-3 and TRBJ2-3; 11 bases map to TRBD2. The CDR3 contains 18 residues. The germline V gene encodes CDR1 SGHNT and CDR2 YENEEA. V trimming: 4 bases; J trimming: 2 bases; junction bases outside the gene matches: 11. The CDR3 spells CASSSGIAGGPNTDTQYF. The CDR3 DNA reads TGTGCCAGCAGCTCAGGCATAGCGGGAGGGCCGAACACAGATACGCAGTATTTT. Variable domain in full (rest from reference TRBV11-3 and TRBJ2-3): EAGVVQSPRYKIIEKKQPVAFWCNPISGHNTLYWYLQNLGQGPELLIRYENEEAVDDSQLPKDRFSAERLKGVDSTLKIQPAELGDSAVYLCASSSGIAGGPNTDTQYFGPGTRLTVL.

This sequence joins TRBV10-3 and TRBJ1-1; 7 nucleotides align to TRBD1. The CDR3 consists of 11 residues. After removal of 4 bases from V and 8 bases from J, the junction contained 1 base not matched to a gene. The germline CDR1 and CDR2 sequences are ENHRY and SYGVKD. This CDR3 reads CAISGDSEAFF. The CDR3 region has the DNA TGTGCCATCAGTGGGGACAGCGAAGCTTTCTTT.

CDR3 DNA sequence: TGTGCCAGCATCGCATCAGGGACCTACGAGCAGTACTTC. Translating it yields CASIASGTYEQYF. The V gene is TRBV6-6, the J gene TRBJ2-7; a weak D match, TRBD1 (5 bases). V was shortened by 7 bases and J by 2 bases, with 12 bases between the two germline ends. The CDR3 loop spans 13 amino acids. Germline V gene data show CDR1 as MNHNY and CDR2 as SVGAGI (reference sequence).

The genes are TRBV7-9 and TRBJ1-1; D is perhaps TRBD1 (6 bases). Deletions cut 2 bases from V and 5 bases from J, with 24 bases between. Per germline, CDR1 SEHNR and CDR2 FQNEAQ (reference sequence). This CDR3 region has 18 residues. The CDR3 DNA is TGTGCCAGCAGCTTACCGTCAGGACAGACAGGAAGGGGGACTGAAGCTTTCTTT. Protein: CASSLPSGQTGRGTEAFF.

The CDR3 spells CASSVPGQGIGYTF. CDR3 sequence (DNA): TGTGCCAGCAGCGTCCCGGGACAGGGAATTGGCTACACCTTC. The genes are TRBV5-6 and TRBJ1-2, with TRBD1 matching over 9 bases. CDR1 and CDR2 (germline): SGHDT, YYEEEE. CDR3 size: 14 residues. V dropped 4 bases and J dropped 7; count of bases not matched to a gene: 8.

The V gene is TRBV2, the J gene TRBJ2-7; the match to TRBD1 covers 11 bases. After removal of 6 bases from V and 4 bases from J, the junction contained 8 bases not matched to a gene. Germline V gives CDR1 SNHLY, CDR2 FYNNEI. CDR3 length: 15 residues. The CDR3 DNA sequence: TGTGCCAGCAGGACTCGGACAGGGGGCGGTTACGAGCAGTACTTC. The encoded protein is CASRTRTGGGYEQYF.

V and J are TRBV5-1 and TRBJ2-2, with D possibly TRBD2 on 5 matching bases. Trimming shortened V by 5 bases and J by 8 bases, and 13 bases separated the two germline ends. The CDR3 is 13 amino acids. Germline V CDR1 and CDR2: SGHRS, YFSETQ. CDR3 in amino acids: CASSRSGSGELFF. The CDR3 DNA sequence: TGCGCCAGCAGTCGGAGTGGGAGTGGGGAGCTGTTTTTT.

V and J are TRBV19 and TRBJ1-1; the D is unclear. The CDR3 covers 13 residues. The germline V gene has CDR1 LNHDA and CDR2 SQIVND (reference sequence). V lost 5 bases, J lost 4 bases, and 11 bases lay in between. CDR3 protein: CASSSLRGTEAFF. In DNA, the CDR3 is TGTGCCAGTAGTTCCCTCCGGGGCACTGAAGCTTTCTTT.

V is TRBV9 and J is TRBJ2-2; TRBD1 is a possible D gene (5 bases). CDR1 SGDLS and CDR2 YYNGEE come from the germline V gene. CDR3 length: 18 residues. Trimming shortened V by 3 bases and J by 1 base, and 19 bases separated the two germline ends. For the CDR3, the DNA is TGTGCCAGCAGCGCTCCTTTGGGGCTTCGCCTGAACACCGGGGAGCTGTTTTTT. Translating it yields CASSAPLGLRLNTGELFF.

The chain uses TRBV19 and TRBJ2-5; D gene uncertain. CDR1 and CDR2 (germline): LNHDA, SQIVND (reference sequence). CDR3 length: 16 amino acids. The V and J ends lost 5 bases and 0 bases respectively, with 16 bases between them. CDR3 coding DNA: TGTGCCAGTAGTCCTCAAACACATACGTACCAAGAGACCCAGTACTTC. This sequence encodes CASSPQTHTYQETQYF.

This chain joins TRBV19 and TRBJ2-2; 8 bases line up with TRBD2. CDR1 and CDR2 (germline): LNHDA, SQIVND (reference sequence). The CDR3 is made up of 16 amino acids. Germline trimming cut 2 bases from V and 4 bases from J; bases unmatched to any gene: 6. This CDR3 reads CASSIPGGLSTGELFF. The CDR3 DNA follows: TGTGCCAGTAGTATACCGGGAGGGCTGAGCACCGGGGAGCTGTTTTTT.

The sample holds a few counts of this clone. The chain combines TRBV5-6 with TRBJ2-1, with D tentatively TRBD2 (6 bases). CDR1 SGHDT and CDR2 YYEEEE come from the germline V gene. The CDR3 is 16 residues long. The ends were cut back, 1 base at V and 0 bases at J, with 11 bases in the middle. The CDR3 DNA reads TGTGCCAGCAGCTTGTTTACGGGACTCTCCTACAATGAGCAGTTCTTC. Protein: CASSLFTGLSYNEQFF.

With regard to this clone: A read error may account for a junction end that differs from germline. The CDR3 nucleotides are TGTGCCAGCAGTAGGACTAACTCCTACGAGCAGTACTTC. Its protein product is CASSRTNSYEQYF. This chain uses TRBV5-1 with TRBJ2-7; TRBD2 is a possible D gene (6 bases). Germline V gene data show CDR1 as SGHRS and CDR2 as YFSETQ. This CDR3 has 13 residues.

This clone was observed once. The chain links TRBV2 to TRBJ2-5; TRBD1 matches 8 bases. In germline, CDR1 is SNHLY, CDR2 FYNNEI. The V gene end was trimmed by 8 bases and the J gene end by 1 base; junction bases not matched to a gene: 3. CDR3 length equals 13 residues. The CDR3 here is CASVGQVQETQYF. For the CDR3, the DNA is TGTGCCAGCGTGGGACAGGTCCAAGAGACCCAGTACTTC.

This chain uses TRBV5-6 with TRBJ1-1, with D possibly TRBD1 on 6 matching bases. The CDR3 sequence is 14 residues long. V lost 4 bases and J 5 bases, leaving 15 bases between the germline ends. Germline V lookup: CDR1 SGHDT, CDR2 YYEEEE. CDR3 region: CASSPTGKGTEAFF. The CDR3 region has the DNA TGTGCCAGCAGCCCTACAGGGAAAGGTACTGAAGCTTTCTTT.

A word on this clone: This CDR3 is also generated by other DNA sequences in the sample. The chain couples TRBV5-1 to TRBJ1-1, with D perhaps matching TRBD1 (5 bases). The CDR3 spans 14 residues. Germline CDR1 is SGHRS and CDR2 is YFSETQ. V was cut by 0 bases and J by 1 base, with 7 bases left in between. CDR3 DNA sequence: TGCGCCAGCAGCTTGGTGCAGGGGAACACTGAAGCTTTCTTT. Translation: CASSLVQGNTEAFF.

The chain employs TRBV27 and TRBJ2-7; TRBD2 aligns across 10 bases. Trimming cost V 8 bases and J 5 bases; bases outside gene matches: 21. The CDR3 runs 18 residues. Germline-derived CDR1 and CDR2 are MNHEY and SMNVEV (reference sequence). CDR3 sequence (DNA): TGTGCCAGCGCTTCACGGACAGGGAATCTAGCGGGAGAACACGAGCAGTACTTC. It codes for CASASRTGNLAGEHEQYF.

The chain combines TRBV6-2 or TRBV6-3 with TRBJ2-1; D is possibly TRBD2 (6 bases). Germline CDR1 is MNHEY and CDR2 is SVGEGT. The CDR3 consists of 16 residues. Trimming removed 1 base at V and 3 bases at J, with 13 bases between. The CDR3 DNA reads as TGTGCCAGCAGTTACTTTCCTAGCGCCTTCTACAATGAGCAGTTCTTC. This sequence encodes CASSYFPSAFYNEQFF.

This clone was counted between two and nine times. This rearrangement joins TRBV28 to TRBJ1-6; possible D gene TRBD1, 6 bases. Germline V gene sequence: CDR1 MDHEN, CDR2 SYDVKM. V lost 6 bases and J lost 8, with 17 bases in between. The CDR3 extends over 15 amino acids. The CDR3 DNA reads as TGTGCCAGCAGAACCCCGGACAGATCGTATTCACCCCTCCACTTT. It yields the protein CASRTPDRSYSPLHF. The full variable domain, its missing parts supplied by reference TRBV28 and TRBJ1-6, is DVKVTQSSRYLVKRTGEKVFLECVQDMDHENMFWYRQDPGLGLRLIYFSYDVKMKEKGDIPEGYSVSREKKERFSLILESASTNQTSMYLCASRTPDRSYSPLHFGNGTRLTVT.

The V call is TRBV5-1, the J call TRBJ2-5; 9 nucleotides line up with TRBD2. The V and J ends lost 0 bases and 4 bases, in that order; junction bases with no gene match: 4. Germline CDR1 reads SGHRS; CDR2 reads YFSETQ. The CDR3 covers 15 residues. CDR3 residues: CASSLVSGRGETQYF. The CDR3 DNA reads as TGCGCCAGCAGCTTGGTTAGCGGGAGAGGAGAGACCCAGTACTTC. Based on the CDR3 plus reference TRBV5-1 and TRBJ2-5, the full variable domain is KAGVTQTPRYLIKTRGQQVTLSCSPISGHRSVSWYQQTPGQGLQFLFEYFSETQRNKGNFPGRFSGRQFSNSRSEMNVSTLELGDSALYLCASSLVSGRGETQYFGPGTRLLVL.

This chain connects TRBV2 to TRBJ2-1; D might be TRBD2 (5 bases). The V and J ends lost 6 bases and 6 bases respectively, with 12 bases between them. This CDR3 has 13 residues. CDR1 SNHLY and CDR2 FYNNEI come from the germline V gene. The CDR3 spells CASREGPGNEQFF. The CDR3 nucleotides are TGTGCCAGCAGAGAGGGCCCCGGCAATGAGCAGTTCTTC.

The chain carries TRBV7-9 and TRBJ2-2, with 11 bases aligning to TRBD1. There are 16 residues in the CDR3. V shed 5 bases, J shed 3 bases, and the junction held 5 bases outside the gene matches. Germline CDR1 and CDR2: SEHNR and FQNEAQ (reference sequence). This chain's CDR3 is CASSDRTGGDTGELFF. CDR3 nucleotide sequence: TGTGCCAGCAGCGACCGGACAGGGGGCGACACCGGGGAGCTGTTTTTT.

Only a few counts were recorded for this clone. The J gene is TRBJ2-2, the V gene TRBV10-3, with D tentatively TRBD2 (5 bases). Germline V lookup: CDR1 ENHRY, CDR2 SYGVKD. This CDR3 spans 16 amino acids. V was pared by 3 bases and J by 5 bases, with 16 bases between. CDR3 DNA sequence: TGTGCCATCAGTGATAATGGACTGGCCGAGACCGGGGAGCTGTTTTTT. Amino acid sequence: CAISDNGLAETGELFF.

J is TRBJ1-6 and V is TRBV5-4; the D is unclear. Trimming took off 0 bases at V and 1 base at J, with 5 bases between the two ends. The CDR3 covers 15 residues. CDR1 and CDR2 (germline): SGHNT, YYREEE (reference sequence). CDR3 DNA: TGTGCCAGCAGCTTGGGACATTCCTATAATTCACCCCTCCACTTT. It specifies CASSLGHSYNSPLHF.

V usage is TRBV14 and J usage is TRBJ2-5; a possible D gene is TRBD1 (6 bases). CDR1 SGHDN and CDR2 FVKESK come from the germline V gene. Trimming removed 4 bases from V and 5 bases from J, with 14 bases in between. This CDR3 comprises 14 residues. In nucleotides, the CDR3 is TGTGCCAGCAGCCCCTTCCCTGGGGGCGAGACCCAGTACTTC. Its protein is CASSPFPGGETQYF. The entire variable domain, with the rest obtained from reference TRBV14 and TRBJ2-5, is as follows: EAGVTQFPSHSVIEKGQTVTLRCDPISGHDNLYWYRRVMGKEIKFLLHFVKESKQDESGMPNNRFLAERTGGTYSTLKVQPAELEDSGVYFCASSPFPGGETQYFGPGTRLLVL.